This TCR beta chain was recorded in a study of cytomegalovirus exposure and HLA in healthy donors. Study results and caveats: Later on, an analysis showed TCR association rates differing by HLA locus, with DRB1 the most and HLA-C the fewest.

V shed 0 bases and J 5 bases; nucleotides not matched to a gene: 6. Germline loops: CDR1 MGHRA, CDR2 YSYEKL. The CDR3 totals 16 residues. With 60 Vbeta and 13 Jbeta primers, the PCR was carried out. Libraries were prepared by immunoSEQ multiplex PCR; TCRdb keeps only in-frame clonotypes and omits some of them. This sample has hundreds of thousands of clones, with approximately 80% found just once. Concerning this clone: Its antigen is not known.

The TCR sequence derives from a boy between 2 and 15 years old in good health and CMV-seronegative. The V gene is TRBV4-1, the J gene TRBJ2-3; 9 bases are a match to TRBD1. The sequenced sample was PBMCs. The CDR3 loop reads CASSQDPGQGRDTQYF. For the CDR3, the DNA is TGCGCCAGCAGCCAAGATCCCGGACAGGGGAGAGATACGCAGTATTTT.